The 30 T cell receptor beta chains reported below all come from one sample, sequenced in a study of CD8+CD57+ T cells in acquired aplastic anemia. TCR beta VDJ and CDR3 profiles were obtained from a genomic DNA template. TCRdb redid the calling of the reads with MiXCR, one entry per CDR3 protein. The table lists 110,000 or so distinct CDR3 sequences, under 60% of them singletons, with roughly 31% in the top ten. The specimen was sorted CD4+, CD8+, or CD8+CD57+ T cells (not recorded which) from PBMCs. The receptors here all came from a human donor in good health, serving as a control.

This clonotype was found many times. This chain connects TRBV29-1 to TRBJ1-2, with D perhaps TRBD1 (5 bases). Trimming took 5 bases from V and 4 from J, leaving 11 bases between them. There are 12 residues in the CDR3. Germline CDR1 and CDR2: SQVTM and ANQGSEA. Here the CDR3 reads CSVNQGLYGYTF. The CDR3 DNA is TGCAGCGTTAATCAGGGACTCTATGGCTACACCTTC.

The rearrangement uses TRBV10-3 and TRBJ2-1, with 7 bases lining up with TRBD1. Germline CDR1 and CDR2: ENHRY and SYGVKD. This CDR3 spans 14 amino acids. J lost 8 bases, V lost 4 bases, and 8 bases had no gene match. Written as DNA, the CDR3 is TGTGCCATCAGTGGACGAGACAGGGTTGATGAGCAGTTCTTC. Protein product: CAISGRDRVDEQFF.

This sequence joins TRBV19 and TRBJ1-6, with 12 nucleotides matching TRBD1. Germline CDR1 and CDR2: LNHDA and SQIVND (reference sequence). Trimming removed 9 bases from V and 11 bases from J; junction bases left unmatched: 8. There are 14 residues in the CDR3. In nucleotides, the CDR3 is TGTGCCAGCCAGGGACAGGGGGCGAGCGCACCCCTCCACTTT. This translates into CASQGQGASAPLHF.

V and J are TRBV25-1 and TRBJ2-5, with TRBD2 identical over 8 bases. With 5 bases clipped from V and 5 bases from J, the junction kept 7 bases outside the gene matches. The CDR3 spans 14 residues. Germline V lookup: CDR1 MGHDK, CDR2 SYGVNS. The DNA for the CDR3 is TGTGCCAGCAGTCCTCCGGGACTAGGGGAGACCCAGTACTTC. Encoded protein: CASSPPGLGETQYF.

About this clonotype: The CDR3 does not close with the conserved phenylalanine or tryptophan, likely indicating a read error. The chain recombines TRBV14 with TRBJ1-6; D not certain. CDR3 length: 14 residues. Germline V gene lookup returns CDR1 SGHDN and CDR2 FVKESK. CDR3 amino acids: CTSSQDLGMAPLHL. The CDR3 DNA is TGTACCAGCAGCCAAGATCTAGGGATGGCACCCCTCCACCTT.

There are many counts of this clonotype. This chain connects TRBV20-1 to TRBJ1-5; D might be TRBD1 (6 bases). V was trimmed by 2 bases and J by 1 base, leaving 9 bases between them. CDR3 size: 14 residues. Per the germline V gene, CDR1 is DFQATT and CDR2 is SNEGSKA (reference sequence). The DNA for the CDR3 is TGCAGTGCTAGACCGGACAGCAGCAATCAGCCCCAGCATTTT. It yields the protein CSARPDSSNQPQHF.

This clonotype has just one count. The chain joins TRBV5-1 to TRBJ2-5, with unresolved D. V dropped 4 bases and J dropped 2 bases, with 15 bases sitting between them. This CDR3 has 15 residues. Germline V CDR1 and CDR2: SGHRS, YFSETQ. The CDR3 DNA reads TGCGCCAGCAGCACTGGCCTTGGACGGCAAGAGACCCAGTACTTC. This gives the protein CASSTGLGRQETQYF. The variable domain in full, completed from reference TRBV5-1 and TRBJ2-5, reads KAGVTQTPRYLIKTRGQQVTLSCSPISGHRSVSWYQQTPGQGLQFLFEYFSETQRNKGNFPGRFSGRQFSNSRSEMNVSTLELGDSALYLCASSTGLGRQETQYFGPGTRLLVL.

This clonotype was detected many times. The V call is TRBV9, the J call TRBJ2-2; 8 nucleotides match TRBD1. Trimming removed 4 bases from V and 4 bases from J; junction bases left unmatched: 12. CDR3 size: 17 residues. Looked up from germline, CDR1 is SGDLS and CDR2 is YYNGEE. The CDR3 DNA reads TGTGCCAGCAGCTCTACACCCCAGGGGGCGATCACCGGGGAGCTGTTTTTT. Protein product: CASSSTPQGAITGELFF.

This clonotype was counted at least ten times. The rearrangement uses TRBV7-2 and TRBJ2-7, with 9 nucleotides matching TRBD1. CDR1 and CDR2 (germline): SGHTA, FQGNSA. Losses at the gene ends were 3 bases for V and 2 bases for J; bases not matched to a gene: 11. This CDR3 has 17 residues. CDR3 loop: CASSFPQSWDRAYEQYF. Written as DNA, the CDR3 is TGTGCCAGCAGCTTCCCTCAGAGTTGGGACAGGGCCTACGAGCAGTACTTC.

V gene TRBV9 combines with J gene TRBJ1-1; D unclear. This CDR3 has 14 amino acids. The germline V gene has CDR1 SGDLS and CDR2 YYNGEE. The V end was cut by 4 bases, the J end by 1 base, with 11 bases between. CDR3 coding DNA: TGTGCCAGCAGCCCGATGGGCACGAACACTGAAGCTTTCTTT. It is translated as CASSPMGTNTEAFF.

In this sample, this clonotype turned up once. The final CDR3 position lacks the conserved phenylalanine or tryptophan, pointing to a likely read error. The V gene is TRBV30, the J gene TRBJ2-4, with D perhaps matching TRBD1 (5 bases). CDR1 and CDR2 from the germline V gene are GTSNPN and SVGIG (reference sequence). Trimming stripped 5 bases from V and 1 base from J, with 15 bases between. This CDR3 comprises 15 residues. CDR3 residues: CAWVTRDRAKNIQYL. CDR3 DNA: TGTGCCTGGGTAACCAGGGATAGGGCCAAAAACATTCAGTACCTC.

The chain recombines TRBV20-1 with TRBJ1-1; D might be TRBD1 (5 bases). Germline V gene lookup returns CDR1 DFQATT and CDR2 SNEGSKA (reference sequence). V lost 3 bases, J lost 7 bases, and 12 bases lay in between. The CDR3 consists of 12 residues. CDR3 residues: CSASQAGLEAFF. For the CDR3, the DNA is TGCAGTGCTAGCCAGGCAGGGCTTGAAGCTTTCTTT.

For the CDR3, the DNA is TGTGCCACCAGCAGACTCCGGACCTCCTACAATGAGCAGTTCTTC. Its protein is CATSRLRTSYNEQFF. V and J are TRBV15 and TRBJ2-1; D gene unclear. The CDR3 has 15 amino acids. V dropped 2 bases and J dropped 0 bases, with 8 bases sitting between them. Germline CDR1 reads LNHNV; CDR2 reads YYDKDF (reference sequence).

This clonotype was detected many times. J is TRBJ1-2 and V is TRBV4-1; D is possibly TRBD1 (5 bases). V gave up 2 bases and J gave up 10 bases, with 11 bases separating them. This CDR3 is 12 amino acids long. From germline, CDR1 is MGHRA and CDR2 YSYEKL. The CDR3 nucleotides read TGCGCCAGCAGCCAACCCGGGGGGGACTACACCTTC. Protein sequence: CASSQPGGDYTF.

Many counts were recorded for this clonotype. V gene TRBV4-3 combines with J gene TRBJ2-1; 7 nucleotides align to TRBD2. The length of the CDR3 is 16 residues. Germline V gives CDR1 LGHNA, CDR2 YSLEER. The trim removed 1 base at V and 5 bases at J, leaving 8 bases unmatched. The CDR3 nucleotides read TGCGCCAGCAGCCAAGGGATGTTAGCGGGTGACAATGAGCAGTTCTTC. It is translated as CASSQGMLAGDNEQFF.

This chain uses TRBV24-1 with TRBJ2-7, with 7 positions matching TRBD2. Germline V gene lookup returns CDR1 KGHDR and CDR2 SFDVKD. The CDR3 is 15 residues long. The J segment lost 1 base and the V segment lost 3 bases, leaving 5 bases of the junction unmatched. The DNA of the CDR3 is TGTGCCACCAGTGATCCGGGACTACCTTCCTACGAGCAGTACGTC. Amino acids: CATSDPGLPSYEQYV.

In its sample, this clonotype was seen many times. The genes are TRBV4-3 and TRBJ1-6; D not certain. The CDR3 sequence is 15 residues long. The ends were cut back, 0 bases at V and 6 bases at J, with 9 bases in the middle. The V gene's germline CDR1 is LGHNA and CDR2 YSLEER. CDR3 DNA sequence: TGCGCCAGCAGCCAAGACCGGATCATTAATTCACCCCTCCACTTT. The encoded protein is CASSQDRIINSPLHF.

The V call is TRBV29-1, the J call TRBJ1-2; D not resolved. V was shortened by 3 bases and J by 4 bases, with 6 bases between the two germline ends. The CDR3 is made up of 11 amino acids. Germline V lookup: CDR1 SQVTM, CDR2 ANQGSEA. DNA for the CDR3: TGCAGCGTTGAGGTCGGCTATGGCTACACCTTC. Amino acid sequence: CSVEVGYGYTF. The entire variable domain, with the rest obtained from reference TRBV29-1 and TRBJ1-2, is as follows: SAVISQKPSRDICQRGTSLTIQCQVDSQVTMMFWYRQQPGQSLTLIATANQGSEATYESGFVIDKFPISRPNLTFSTLTVSNMSPEDSSIYLCSVEVGYGYTFGSGTRLTVV.

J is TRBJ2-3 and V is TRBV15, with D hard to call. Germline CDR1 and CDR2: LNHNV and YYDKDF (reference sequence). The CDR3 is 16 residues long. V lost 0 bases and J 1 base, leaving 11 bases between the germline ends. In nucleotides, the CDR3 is TGTGCCACCAGCAGAGATCTGGGCCGTGGCACAGATACGCAGTATTTT. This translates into CATSRDLGRGTDTQYF.

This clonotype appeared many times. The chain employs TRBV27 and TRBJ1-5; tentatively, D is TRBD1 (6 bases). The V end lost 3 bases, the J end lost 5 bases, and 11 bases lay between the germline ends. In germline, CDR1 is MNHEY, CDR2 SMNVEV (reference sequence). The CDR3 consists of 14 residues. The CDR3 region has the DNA TGTGCCAGCAGTTTTGGGGGGGCGGATCAGCCCCAGCATTTT. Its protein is CASSFGGADQPQHF.

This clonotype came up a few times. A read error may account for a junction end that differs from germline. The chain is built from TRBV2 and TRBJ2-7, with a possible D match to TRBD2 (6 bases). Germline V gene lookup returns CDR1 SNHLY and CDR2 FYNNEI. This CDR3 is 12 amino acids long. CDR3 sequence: CASSEREYAQYF. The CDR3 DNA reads TGTGCCAGCAGTGAACGGGAGTACGCGCAGTACTTC.

The CDR3 nucleotides are TGTGCCAGCAGCTTATCCGCGGGGAGCAATCAGCCCCAGCATTTT. Translated, it gives CASSLSAGSNQPQHF. The rearrangement links TRBV7-2 to TRBJ1-5; unclear D gene. The V gene lost 2 bases and the J gene lost 1 base, with 9 bases spanning the gap. Germline CDR1 reads SGHTA; CDR2 reads FQGNSA. This CDR3 is built from 15 residues.

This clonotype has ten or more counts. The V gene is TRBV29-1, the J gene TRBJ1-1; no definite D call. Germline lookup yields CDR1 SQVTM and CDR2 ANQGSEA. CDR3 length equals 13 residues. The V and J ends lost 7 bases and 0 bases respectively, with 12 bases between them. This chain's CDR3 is CSADRGVNTEAFF. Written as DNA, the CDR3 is TGCAGCGCCGACCGGGGAGTGAACACTGAAGCTTTCTTT. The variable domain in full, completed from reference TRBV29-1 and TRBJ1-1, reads SAVISQKPSRDICQRGTSLTIQCQVDSQVTMMFWYRQQPGQSLTLIATANQGSEATYESGFVIDKFPISRPNLTFSTLTVSNMSPEDSSIYLCSADRGVNTEAFFGQGTRLTVV.

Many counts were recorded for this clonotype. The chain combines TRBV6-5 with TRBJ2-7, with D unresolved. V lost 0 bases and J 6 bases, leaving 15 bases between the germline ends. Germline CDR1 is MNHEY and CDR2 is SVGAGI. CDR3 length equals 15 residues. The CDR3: CASSYSGSTGREQYF. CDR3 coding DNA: TGTGCCAGCAGTTACTCAGGCTCTACGGGTCGCGAGCAGTACTTC.

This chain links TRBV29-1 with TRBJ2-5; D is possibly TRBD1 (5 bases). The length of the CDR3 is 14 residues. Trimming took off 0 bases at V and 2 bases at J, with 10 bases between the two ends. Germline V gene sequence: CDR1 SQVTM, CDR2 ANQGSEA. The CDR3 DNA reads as TGCAGCGTTGAAGACGGCAGGGTACAAGAGACCCAGTACTTC. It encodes CSVEDGRVQETQYF.

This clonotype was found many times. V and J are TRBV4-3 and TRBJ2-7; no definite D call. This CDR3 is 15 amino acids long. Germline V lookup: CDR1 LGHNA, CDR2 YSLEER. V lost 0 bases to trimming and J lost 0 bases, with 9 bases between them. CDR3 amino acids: CASSQDRAASYEQYF. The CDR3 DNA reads TGCGCCAGCAGCCAAGATCGGGCAGCCTCCTACGAGCAGTACTTC.

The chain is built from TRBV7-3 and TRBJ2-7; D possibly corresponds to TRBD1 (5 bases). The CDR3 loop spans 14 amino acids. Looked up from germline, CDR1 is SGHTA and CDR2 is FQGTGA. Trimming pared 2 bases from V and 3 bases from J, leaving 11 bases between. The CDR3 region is CASSLLGQGYEQYF. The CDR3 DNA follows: TGTGCCAGCAGCTTACTGGGGCAAGGCTACGAGCAGTACTTC.

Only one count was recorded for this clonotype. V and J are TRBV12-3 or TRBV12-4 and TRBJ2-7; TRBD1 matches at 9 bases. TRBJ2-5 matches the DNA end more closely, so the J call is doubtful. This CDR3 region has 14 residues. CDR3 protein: CASSPGQGWETQYF. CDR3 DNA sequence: TGTGCCAGCAGCCCGGGACAGGGATGGGAGACCCAGTACTTC.

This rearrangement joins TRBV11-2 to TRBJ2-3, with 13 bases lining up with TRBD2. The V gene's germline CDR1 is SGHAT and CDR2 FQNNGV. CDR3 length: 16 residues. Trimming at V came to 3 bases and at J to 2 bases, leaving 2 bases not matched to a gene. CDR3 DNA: TGTGCCAGCAGCTTGGGGACTAGCGGGGACACAGATACGCAGTATTTT. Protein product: CASSLGTSGDTDTQYF.

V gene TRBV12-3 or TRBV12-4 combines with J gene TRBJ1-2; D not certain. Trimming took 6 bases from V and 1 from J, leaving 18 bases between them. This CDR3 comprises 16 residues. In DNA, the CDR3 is TGTGCCAGCAGCCAAGGCCTACCGGGAAGTAACTATGGCTACACCTTC. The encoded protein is CASSQGLPGSNYGYTF.